The 2 T cell receptor beta chains below come from one sample, sequenced in a study of beta chain features in type 1 diabetes. Reverse transcription of all isolated RNA meant that expressed TCRB transcripts were sequenced. The data were produced by immunoSEQ multiplex PCR, yet TCRdb's version contains in-frame clones alone and is incomplete. Found here are 500,000 to 700,000 clones, around 15% of them singletons; the top ten hold 0.07% to 0.095%. The specimen sequenced was naive CD4+ T cells from blood. These receptors were taken from a man between 18 and 29 years old in good health.

This clone has a handful of counts. This rearrangement joins TRBV28 to TRBJ1-1; no firm D call. CDR1 MDHEN and CDR2 SYDVKM come from the germline V gene. The V and J ends lost 8 bases and 3 bases respectively, with 7 bases between them. The CDR3 is 11 amino acids. CDR3 loop: CASPGDTEAFF. Written as DNA, the CDR3 is TGTGCCAGCCCTGGGGACACTGAAGCTTTCTTT.

There are a few counts of this clone. The gene calls are TRBV9 and TRBJ2-2; TRBD2 matches at 9 bases. The germline V gene has CDR1 SGDLS and CDR2 YYNGEE. The CDR3 contains 16 residues. V trimming: 0 bases; J trimming: 0 bases; junction bases outside the gene matches: 0. CDR3 amino acids: CASSVGLAANTGELFF. In DNA, the CDR3 is TGTGCCAGCAGCGTAGGACTAGCGGCGAACACCGGGGAGCTGTTTTTT.